The 17 T cell receptor beta chains reported below all come from one sample, sequenced in a study of blood T cell repertoires in COVID-19. The protocol was immunoSEQ multiplex PCR, while the TCRdb copy is restricted to in-frame clones and leaves out a portion. The data hold some 200,000 clones, with roughly nine tenths observed a single time. The sample consisted of peripheral blood. These receptors were collected from a man aged 30 to 45 with acute or convalescent COVID-19.

This sequence joins TRBV11-2 and TRBJ1-2, with a possible D match to TRBD1 (5 bases). V lost 2 bases to trimming and J lost 4 bases, with 11 bases between them. Germline assignment: CDR1 SGHAT and CDR2 FQNNGV. The CDR3 is 14 residues long. The CDR3 bases are TGTGCCAGCAGCTTAAGTAAGGGGCCCTATGGCTACACCTTC. Amino acid sequence: CASSLSKGPYGYTF.

V and J are TRBV5-1 and TRBJ1-3; tentatively, D is TRBD1 (6 bases). CDR3 length: 17 residues. Trimming removed 5 bases from V and 1 base from J, with 19 bases in between. Germline CDR1 and CDR2: SGHRS and YFSETQ. CDR3 nucleotides: TGCGCCAGCAGACTAAACAACAGGGAACCTTCTGGAAACACCATATATTTT. Translation gives CASRLNNREPSGNTIYF.

This sequence joins TRBV7-9 and TRBJ2-1, with TRBD2 matching over 11 bases. CDR1 SEHNR and CDR2 FQNEAQ come from the germline V gene (reference sequence). V trimming: 6 bases; J trimming: 8 bases; junction bases outside the gene matches: 6. The CDR3 runs 14 residues. CDR3: CASRSGLAVHEQFF. Written as DNA, the CDR3 is TGTGCCAGCAGGTCGGGACTAGCGGTCCATGAGCAGTTCTTC.

This chain connects TRBV7-9 to TRBJ1-1; perhaps TRBD1 as D (6 bases). The V gene's germline CDR1 is SEHNR and CDR2 FQNEAQ (reference sequence). This CDR3 comprises 15 residues. V lost 2 bases to trimming and J lost 6 bases, with 16 bases between them. CDR3 in DNA: TGTGCCAGCAGCTTAATGGGGGGGCGCGTGGCTGAAGCTTTCTTT. It encodes CASSLMGGRVAEAFF.

The chain combines TRBV2 with TRBJ2-3; D perhaps matches TRBD1 (6 bases). Germline V gene data show CDR1 as SNHLY and CDR2 as FYNNEI. V was trimmed by 4 bases and J by 1 base, leaving 12 bases between them. This CDR3 is built from 15 residues. In nucleotides, the CDR3 is TGTGCCAGCAGTGCATGGGGGCGGGGCACAGATACGCAGTATTTT. Translated: CASSAWGRGTDTQYF. The full variable domain, rest sourced from reference TRBV2 and TRBJ2-3, is EPEVTQTPSHQVTQMGQEVILRCVPISNHLYFYWYRQILGQKVEFLVSFYNNEISEKSEIFDDQFSVERPDGSNFTLKIRSTKLEDSAMYFCASSAWGRGTDTQYFGPGTRLTVL.

The chain is built from TRBV19 and TRBJ2-7, with D possibly TRBD2 on 6 matching bases. This CDR3 is built from 12 residues. From germline, CDR1 is LNHDA and CDR2 SQIVND (reference sequence). Deletions cut 1 base from V and 5 bases from J, with 6 bases between. CDR3 sequence (DNA): TGTGCCAGTAGTATAGCGGGGGACGAGCAGTACTTC. Its protein is CASSIAGDEQYF.

This clone was observed a handful of times. V gene TRBV11-2 combines with J gene TRBJ2-7, with 10 bases matching TRBD1. Germline CDR1 and CDR2: SGHAT and FQNNGV. CDR3 length: 12 residues. V shed 4 bases, J shed 9 bases, and the junction held 3 bases outside the gene matches. This CDR3 is CASSSDRGRQYF. CDR3 in DNA: TGTGCCAGCAGCTCCGACAGGGGGCGGCAGTACTTC.

V gene TRBV19 combines with J gene TRBJ1-5, with D perhaps matching TRBD1 (5 bases). This CDR3 is built from 15 residues. V dropped 0 bases and J dropped 5 bases, with 11 bases sitting between them. Germline CDR1 is LNHDA and CDR2 is SQIVND (reference sequence). CDR3 region: CASSIDRGAYQPQHF. The CDR3 DNA is TGTGCCAGTAGTATAGATCGTGGGGCGTATCAGCCCCAGCATTTT.

The CDR3 protein is CSVPTRSYGYTF. In DNA form, the CDR3 reads TGCAGCGTTCCCACTAGGAGTTATGGCTACACCTTC. The chain carries TRBV29-1 and TRBJ1-2, with D uncertain. This CDR3 has 12 residues. Trimming stripped 5 bases from V and 5 bases from J, with 12 bases between. The V gene's germline CDR1 is SQVTM and CDR2 ANQGSEA.

The chain combines TRBV3-1 (or the pseudogene TRBV3-2) with TRBJ1-4, with TRBD1 identical over 9 bases. V was clipped by 2 bases and J by 8 bases; unmatched bases: 6. This CDR3 is 15 amino acids long. Per germline, CDR1 LGHDT and CDR2 YNNKEL (reference sequence). The CDR3 region has the DNA TGTGCCAGCAGCCAAACTCCGGGACAGGGAGAAAAACTGTTTTTT. Protein sequence: CASSQTPGQGEKLFF.

The chain employs TRBV19 and TRBJ1-1; TRBD1 matches at 8 bases. Germline trimming cut 3 bases from V and 7 bases from J; bases unmatched to any gene: 10. The CDR3 has 15 amino acids. From germline, CDR1 is LNHDA and CDR2 SQIVND (reference sequence). This CDR3 reads CASSIWPDRGGEAFF. The CDR3 DNA follows: TGTGCCAGTAGTATTTGGCCAGACAGGGGTGGTGAAGCTTTCTTT.

The chain employs TRBV3-1 (or the pseudogene TRBV3-2) and TRBJ2-7; TRBD2 matches 10 bases. The germline gives CDR1 LGHDT, CDR2 YNNKEL (reference sequence). The CDR3 totals 16 residues. Trimming removed 3 bases from V and 2 bases from J; junction bases left unmatched: 7. CDR3 coding DNA: TGTGCCAGCAGCCATCACGCTAGCGGGAGCCCCTACGAGCAGTACTTC. It is translated as CASSHHASGSPYEQYF.

The V gene is TRBV18, the J gene TRBJ1-5, with TRBD1 identical over 9 bases. This CDR3 region has 16 residues. The V segment lost 3 bases and the J segment 5 bases; nucleotides outside the gene matches: 8. The germline V gene encodes CDR1 KGHSH and CDR2 LQKENI. The CDR3: CASSPEGGTGHQPQHF. The DNA of the CDR3 is TGTGCCAGCTCACCGGAAGGAGGGACAGGGCATCAGCCCCAGCATTTT. Based on the CDR3 plus reference TRBV18 and TRBJ1-5, the full variable domain is NAGVMQNPRHLVRRRGQEARLRCSPMKGHSHVYWYRQLPEEGLKFMVYLQKENIIDESGMPKERFSAEFPKEGPSILRIQQVVRGDSAAYFCASSPEGGTGHQPQHFGDGTRLSIL.

The genes are TRBV5-1 and TRBJ2-3; 10 bases line up with TRBD2. The V gene end was trimmed by 5 bases and the J gene end by 4 bases; junction bases not matched to a gene: 13. This CDR3 comprises 17 residues. Germline CDR1 reads SGHRS; CDR2 reads YFSETQ. CDR3 loop: CASSSTLAGGGSDTQYF. CDR3 DNA sequence: TGCGCCAGCAGTTCTACGTTAGCGGGAGGAGGCTCAGATACGCAGTATTTT.

The genes are TRBV10-2 and TRBJ2-3; 12 bases align to TRBD2. The CDR3 totals 16 residues. The V segment lost 4 bases and the J segment 6 bases; nucleotides outside the gene matches: 8. Germline V gene data show CDR1 as WSHSY and CDR2 as SAAADI. For the CDR3, the DNA is TGCGCCAGCAGTGGGCTAGCGGGAGGGCTAGGGGATACGCAGTATTTT. This gives the protein CASSGLAGGLGDTQYF.

The rearrangement joins TRBV5-8 to TRBJ1-5; the match to TRBD1 covers 12 bases. This CDR3 is 19 amino acids long. With 2 bases clipped from V and 0 bases from J, the junction kept 9 bases outside the gene matches. Germline CDR1 reads SGHTS; CDR2 reads YDEGEE. This CDR3 is CASSLYEGTGGYSNQPQHF. CDR3 coding DNA: TGTGCCAGCAGCTTATATGAAGGGACAGGGGGCTATAGCAATCAGCCCCAGCATTTT.

V usage is TRBV19 and J usage is TRBJ2-7, with a weak D call TRBD1 (5 bases). CDR1 and CDR2 from the germline V gene are LNHDA and SQIVND (reference sequence). This CDR3 has 15 amino acids. Trimming pared 6 bases from V and 2 bases from J, leaving 17 bases between. CDR3 amino acids: CASSDQGFGPYEQYF. For the CDR3, the DNA is TGTGCCAGTAGCGATCAGGGATTTGGGCCCTACGAGCAGTACTTC.